This T cell receptor (beta chain) is drawn from a study of shared clonotypes between healthy human individuals. CDR1 and CDR2 (germline): KGHSH, LQKENI. CDR3 length equals 15 residues. Trimming pared 2 bases from V and 2 bases from J, leaving 12 bases between. The CD4+ fraction was divided into a CD45RA+ naive subset and a CD45RA-negative memory subset. With regard to this clone: Its antigen is unknown.

Points from the study as a whole: Among donors, clonotype sharing was expected to be affected by sequencing depth. The four-donor shared clonotypes exceeded non-shared clonotypes in generation probability, with non-shared ones scoring lower. Naive subsets usually exceeded memory subsets in estimated richness.

Produced via immunoSEQ multiplex PCR; TCRdb's table is partial and in-frame only. Here the sample spans millions of clones, approximately 90% being singletons. This sequence was found in a man in his late teens or twenties in good health. Sequencing was performed on naive CD4+ T cells sorted from blood. The sample's subset: CD45RA+ positively selected. This chain joins TRBV18 and TRBJ2-5, with D unclear. The CDR3 coding sequence is TGTGCCAGCTCACCATCGGCGGTTCAACAAGAGACCCAGTACTTC. The encoded protein is CASSPSAVQQETQYF.